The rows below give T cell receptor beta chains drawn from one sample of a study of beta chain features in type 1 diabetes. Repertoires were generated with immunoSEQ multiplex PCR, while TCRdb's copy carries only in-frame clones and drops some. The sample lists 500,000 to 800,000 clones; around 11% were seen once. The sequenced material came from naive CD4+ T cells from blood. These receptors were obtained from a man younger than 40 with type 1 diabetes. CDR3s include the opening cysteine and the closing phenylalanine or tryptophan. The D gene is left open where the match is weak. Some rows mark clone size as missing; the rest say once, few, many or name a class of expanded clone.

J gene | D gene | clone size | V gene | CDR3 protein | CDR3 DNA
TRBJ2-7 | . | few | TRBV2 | CASSWDTGNYEQYF | TGTGCCAGCAGTTGGGACACGGGAAACTACGAGCAGTACTTC
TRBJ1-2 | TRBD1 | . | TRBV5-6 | CASSLSDRVSGYTF | TGTGCCAGCAGCTTATCCGACAGGGTGTCTGGCTACACCTTC
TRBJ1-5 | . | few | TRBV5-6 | CASSLQGRGNQPQHF | TGTGCCAGCAGCTTGCAGGGCCGGGGCAATCAGCCCCAGCATTTT
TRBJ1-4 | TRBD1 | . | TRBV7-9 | CASSSSTGWYEKLFF | TGTGCCAGCAGCTCTTCGACAGGGTGGTATGAAAAACTGTTTTTT
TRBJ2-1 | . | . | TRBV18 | CASSPQGQRGDEQFF | TGTGCCAGCTCACCACAGGGGCAGCGCGGCGATGAGCAGTTCTTC
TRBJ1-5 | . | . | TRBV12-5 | CASGLMGEFYSNQPQHF | TGTGCTAGTGGTTTGATGGGAGAGTTCTATAGCAATCAGCCCCAGCATTTT
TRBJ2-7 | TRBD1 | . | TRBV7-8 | CASSPQDRGSYEQYF | TGTGCCAGCAGCCCCCAGGACAGGGGATCGTACGAGCAGTACTTC
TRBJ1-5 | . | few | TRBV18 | CASSPGHGNQPQHF | TGTGCCAGCTCACCGGGGCACGGCAATCAGCCCCAGCATTTT
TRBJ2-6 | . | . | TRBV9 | CASSVALESSGANVLTF | TGTGCCAGCAGCGTAGCTCTGGAGAGCTCTGGGGCCAACGTCCTGACTTTC
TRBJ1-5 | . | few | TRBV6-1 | CASSYEDQPQHF | TGTGCCAGCAGTTATGAAGATCAGCCCCAGCATTTT
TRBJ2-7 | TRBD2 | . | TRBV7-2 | CASSFNVGLAVREQYF | TGTGCCAGCAGCTTTAACGTCGGTCTAGCGGTTCGAGAGCAGTACTTC
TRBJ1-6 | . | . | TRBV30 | CAWTAYNSPLHF | TGTGCCTGGACTGCTTATAATTCACCCCTCCACTTT
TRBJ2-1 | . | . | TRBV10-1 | CASSERQLNNEQFF | TGCGCCAGCAGTGAACGGCAGCTTAACAATGAGCAGTTCTTC
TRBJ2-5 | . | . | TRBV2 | CASTPPGQETQYF | TGTGCCAGCACCCCTCCAGGTCAAGAGACCCAGTACTTC
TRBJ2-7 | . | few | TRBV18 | CASSPAGTFEQYF | TGTGCCAGCTCACCGGCAGGTACCTTCGAGCAGTACTTC
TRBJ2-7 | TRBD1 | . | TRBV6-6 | CASSYRGQGVYEQYF | TGTGCCAGCAGTTACCGGGGACAGGGGGTCTACGAGCAGTACTTC
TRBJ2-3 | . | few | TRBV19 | CASSKGLFTDTQYF | TGTGCCAGTAGTAAGGGCCTTTTCACAGATACGCAGTATTTT
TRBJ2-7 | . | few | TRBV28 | CASRSPGVGRSYEQYF | TGTGCCAGCAGGTCCCCGGGAGTGGGCAGATCCTACGAGCAGTACTTC
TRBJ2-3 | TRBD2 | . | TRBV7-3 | CASTLSGAGTDTQYF | TGTGCCAGCACCCTAAGCGGGGCCGGCACAGATACGCAGTATTTT
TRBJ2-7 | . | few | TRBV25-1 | CASSESTGTYEQYF | TGTGCCAGCAGTGAATCTACAGGAACCTACGAGCAGTACTTC
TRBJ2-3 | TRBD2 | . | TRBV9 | CASSVVSSSGAADTQYF | TGTGCCAGCAGCGTAGTTAGCTCTAGCGGGGCCGCAGATACGCAGTATTTT
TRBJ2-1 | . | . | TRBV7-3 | CASSSQGGEQFF | TGTGCCAGCAGCTCCCAGGGTGGTGAGCAGTTCTTC
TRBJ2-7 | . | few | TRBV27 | CASSRDGPYEQYF | TGTGCCAGCAGCCGGGACGGCCCCTACGAGCAGTACTTC
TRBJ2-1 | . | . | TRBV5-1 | CASSKDTYNEQFF | TGCGCCAGCAGCAAAGACACGTACAATGAGCAGTTCTTC